This T cell receptor beta chain was recovered during a study of OX40 agonist ivuxolimab in advanced cancers. Study-level information: Patients were infused with ivuxolimab every 2 weeks at 0.01 to 10 mg/kg.

Germline lookup yields CDR1 SGHRS and CDR2 YFSETQ. This CDR3 comprises 15 residues. The V and J ends lost 4 bases and 0 bases respectively, with 10 bases between them. With regard to this clone: Its antigen is unidentified.

Regarding the study as a whole: Clonal expansion among partial responders at 0.1-3.0 mg/kg ranked near the lowest. At doses 0.1 to 3.0 mg/kg, CD4+ and CD8+ clones expanded.

The repertoire was sequenced with immunoSEQ multiplex PCR; TCRdb's copy has only in-frame clones and lacks some. The top ten clones hold about a fifth of a sample with under 35,000 clones, about 80% of them seen once. This sample comprised CD4+ or CD8+ T cells sorted from blood, obtained in a trial of the OX40 agonist ivuxolimab. This sequence was found in an adult with an advanced solid tumor such as melanoma, head and neck, liver or kidney cancer. The chain uses TRBV5-1 and TRBJ2-2, with no clear D. DNA for the CDR3: TGCGCCAGCAGCGCGGTGACTTCGAACACCGGGGAGCTGTTTTTT. Translated, it gives CASSAVTSNTGELFF.